This T cell receptor (beta chain) stems from a study of T cells in narcolepsy. This clone was recorded once. The antigen is unknown. Study results and limitations: Autoreactive clonotypes reportedly recurred in blood of same and different patients, not controls.

V shed 5 bases and J 9 bases; nucleotides not matched to a gene: 5. This CDR3 contains 14 residues. Germline V gene data show CDR1 as SEHNR and CDR2 as FQNEAQ (reference sequence). Data came from immunoSEQ multiplex PCR; TCRdb stores just in-frame clones and leaves some out. The sample consists of roughly 24,000 clones, more than 75% of them appearing once. The chain carries TRBV7-9 and TRBJ1-6; 9 nucleotides match TRBD1. Sequencing was performed on memory (CD45RA-) CD4+ T cells from blood. This sequence originates from a human donor in good health. CDR3 protein: CASSQGQGSSPLHF. The CDR3 DNA reads TGTGCCAGCAGCCAAGGACAGGGGTCTTCACCCCTCCACTTT.